The 22 T cell receptor beta chains listed next were all sequenced from one sample in a study of blood T cell repertoires in COVID-19. The assay was immunoSEQ multiplex PCR, and TCRdb's table has in-frame clones only and misses some. The sample lists a few hundred thousand clones, around 89% occurring once. What was sequenced was PBMCs or T cells enriched from blood (not recorded which). These receptor sequences come from a woman between 45 and 60 years old who had recovered from COVID-19.

Comment on this clone: This sample includes further DNA sequences coding for the same CDR3. The V and J genes are TRBV28 and TRBJ2-5, with D uncertain. Germline CDR1 MDHEN, CDR2 SYDVKM. Trimming took off 6 bases at V and 3 bases at J, with 11 bases between the two ends. The CDR3 runs 13 residues. The CDR3 nucleotides are TGTGCCAGCAGCTTACGTCTAGAAGAGACCCAGTACTTC. Translating gives CASSLRLEETQYF.

A single count supports this clone. The chain carries TRBV28 and TRBJ2-1; D is ambiguous. Germline CDR1 and CDR2: MDHEN and SYDVKM. Trimming stripped 5 bases from V and 0 bases from J, with 11 bases between. The CDR3 is made up of 15 amino acids. The CDR3 sequence: CASSPITSSYNEQFF. DNA of the CDR3: TGTGCCAGCAGTCCAATTACGAGCTCCTACAATGAGCAGTTCTTC.

CDR3 DNA sequence: TGTGCCAGCAGTTACCAGGGGACAGATACGCAGTATTTT. Amino acid sequence: CASSYQGTDTQYF. The rearrangement joins TRBV6-2 or TRBV6-3 to TRBJ2-3, with D possibly TRBD1 on 6 matching bases. The germline V and J ends were trimmed by 2 bases and 3 bases, with 6 bases remaining between them. Germline V gene sequence: CDR1 MNHEY, CDR2 SVGEGT. The CDR3 has 13 amino acids.

The chain combines TRBV20-1 with TRBJ1-1; D remains ambiguous. Per the germline V gene, CDR1 is DFQATT and CDR2 is SNEGSKA (reference sequence). The CDR3 spans 11 residues. Trimming shortened V by 3 bases and J by 11 bases, and 13 bases separated the two germline ends. This CDR3 reads CSASVSGTAFF. CDR3 coding DNA: TGCAGTGCTAGTGTATCCGGTACCGCTTTCTTT.

The rearrangement links TRBV7-8 to TRBJ2-1; D is unresolved. CDR1 is SGHVS and CDR2 is FQNEAQ in the germline V gene. Trimming took off 2 bases at V and 8 bases at J, with 4 bases between the two ends. The CDR3 is 11 amino acids. CDR3 in amino acids: CASSLFYEQFF. The CDR3 region has the DNA TGTGCCAGCAGCTTATTCTATGAGCAGTTCTTC.

The rearrangement uses TRBV28 and TRBJ1-1, with D perhaps matching TRBD1 (5 bases). The V gene's germline CDR1 is MDHEN and CDR2 SYDVKM. This CDR3 is 14 amino acids long. V shed 5 bases and J shed 0 bases, with 10 bases lying between them. CDR3 sequence: CASSAGGLNTEAFF. Here the CDR3 DNA reads TGTGCCAGCAGTGCCGGGGGATTGAACACTGAAGCTTTCTTT.

This chain connects TRBV27 to TRBJ2-7; possibly TRBD2 for D (6 bases). The CDR3 runs to 14 residues. The germline V and J ends were trimmed by 1 base and 5 bases, with 12 bases remaining between them. Germline values: CDR1 MNHEY, CDR2 SMNVEV (reference sequence). The CDR3: CASSLYGGANEQYF. For the CDR3, the DNA is TGTGCCAGCAGTTTATATGGAGGGGCCAACGAGCAGTACTTC.

The sample holds one count of this clone. This sequence joins TRBV30 and TRBJ1-1, with 11 bases fitting TRBD1. Germline CDR1 GTSNPN, CDR2 SVGIG (reference sequence). The CDR3 runs to 13 residues. V lost 5 bases to trimming and J lost 5 bases; unmatched junction nucleotides: 4. The CDR3 sequence is CAWEGQGGTEAFF. The DNA of the CDR3 is TGTGCCTGGGAGGGACAGGGGGGGACTGAAGCTTTCTTT.

The V gene is TRBV3-1 (or the pseudogene TRBV3-2), the J gene TRBJ1-6, with D tentatively TRBD1 (6 bases). The CDR3 has 15 residues. CDR1 is LGHDT and CDR2 is YNNKEL in the germline V gene (reference sequence). The V end was cut by 6 bases, the J end by 7 bases, with 16 bases between. The CDR3 bases are TGTGCCAGCAGGGATTCAGGACAGACGAATTCACCCCTCCACTTT. Encoded protein: CASRDSGQTNSPLHF.

This clone came up once. This chain connects TRBV2 to TRBJ2-1; no reliable D call. Germline V gene sequence: CDR1 SNHLY, CDR2 FYNNEI. Trimming removed 8 bases from V and 0 bases from J, with 17 bases in between. The CDR3 is 16 amino acids. CDR3 DNA: TGTGCCAGCTACTTGCGGAGCGCTAACTCCTACAATGAGCAGTTCTTC. It codes for CASYLRSANSYNEQFF.

The V and J genes are TRBV23-1 and TRBJ1-1; D call uncertain. TRBV23-1 is identified as an open reading frame with a role that is uncertain. The V and J ends lost 4 bases and 7 bases respectively, with 7 bases between them. The CDR3 has 11 residues. DNA of the CDR3: TGCGCCAGCAGTCCACCTATTGAAGCTTTCTTT. It is translated as CASSPPIEAFF.

The chain combines TRBV2 with TRBJ1-4, with no clear D. From germline, CDR1 is SNHLY and CDR2 FYNNEI. Trimming took off 6 bases at V and 4 bases at J, with 18 bases between the two ends. There are 16 residues in the CDR3. The CDR3 nucleotides read TGTGCCAGCAGACTTGAGGGTACAGCCGGTAATGAAAAACTGTTTTTT. This encodes CASRLEGTAGNEKLFF.

This clone was seen more than once but under ten times. V usage is TRBV5-4 and J usage is TRBJ2-1; 12 bases fit TRBD2. CDR3 length: 15 residues. The trim removed 0 bases at V and 6 bases at J, leaving 1 base unmatched. The germline CDR1 and CDR2 sequences are SGHNT and YYREEE (reference sequence). The CDR3 region is CASSLGLAGVNEQFF. In nucleotides, the CDR3 is TGTGCCAGCAGCTTGGGACTAGCGGGAGTCAATGAGCAGTTCTTC. Full variable domain (remainder filled in from reference TRBV5-4 and TRBJ2-1): ETGVTQSPTHLIKTRGQQVTLRCSSQSGHNTVSWYQQALGQGPQFIFQYYREEENGRGNFPPRFSGLQFPNYSSELNVNALELDDSALYLCASSLGLAGVNEQFFGPGTRLTVL.

This clone came up once. The chain couples TRBV4-1 to TRBJ1-2; TRBD1 aligns across 9 bases. The CDR3 sequence is 14 residues long. Germline V gene sequence: CDR1 MGHRA, CDR2 YSYEKL. The V gene end was trimmed by 4 bases and the J gene end by 8 bases; junction bases not matched to a gene: 8. The CDR3 spells CASSRLQGAGGYTF. In DNA form, the CDR3 reads TGCGCCAGCAGCCGACTACAGGGGGCAGGCGGCTACACCTTC.

The chain employs TRBV19 and TRBJ1-1; 7 nucleotides match TRBD1. The CDR3 consists of 13 residues. Germline lookup yields CDR1 LNHDA and CDR2 SQIVND (reference sequence). After removal of 8 bases from V and 6 bases from J, the junction contained 9 bases not matched to a gene. CDR3 in DNA: TGTGCCAGTGGGTACAGGGGTTGGGCTGAAGCTTTCTTT. Amino acids: CASGYRGWAEAFF.

This chain links TRBV2 with TRBJ1-1; D remains ambiguous. There are 11 residues in the CDR3. Per germline, CDR1 SNHLY and CDR2 FYNNEI. V was shortened by 2 bases and J by 7 bases, with 5 bases between the two germline ends. The CDR3 spells CASSERSEAFF. The CDR3 DNA reads TGTGCCAGCAGTGAACGGAGTGAAGCTTTCTTT. The full variable domain, rest sourced from reference TRBV2 and TRBJ1-1, is EPEVTQTPSHQVTQMGQEVILRCVPISNHLYFYWYRQILGQKVEFLVSFYNNEISEKSEIFDDQFSVERPDGSNFTLKIRSTKLEDSAMYFCASSERSEAFFGQGTRLTVV.

The V call is TRBV24-1, the J call TRBJ2-2, with TRBD2 matching over 12 bases. The trim removed 4 bases at V and 4 bases at J, leaving 12 bases unmatched. The CDR3 is 19 amino acids. Germline V lookup: CDR1 KGHDR, CDR2 SFDVKD. Here the CDR3 reads CATSDPPLAGGRGTGELFF. The CDR3 region has the DNA TGTGCCACCAGTGACCCCCCACTAGCGGGAGGCCGAGGCACCGGGGAGCTGTTTTTT.

This CDR3 is CASSARAGSGNEKLFF. For the CDR3, the DNA is TGTGCCAGCAGCGCTAGAGCTGGGTCCGGTAATGAAAAACTGTTTTTT. The chain recombines TRBV9 with TRBJ1-4; no definite D call. Looked up from germline, CDR1 is SGDLS and CDR2 is YYNGEE. Trimming left V 3 bases short and J 4 bases short, with 16 bases between. This CDR3 comprises 16 residues.

V and J are TRBV6-6 and TRBJ2-7; D call uncertain. V was pared by 10 bases and J by 1 base, with 11 bases between. The CDR3 runs 12 residues. Germline V gene lookup returns CDR1 MNHNY and CDR2 SVGAGI (reference sequence). The CDR3 protein is CATADISYEQYF. CDR3 DNA sequence: TGTGCCACCGCCGACATTTCCTACGAGCAGTACTTC.

This chain links TRBV5-6 with TRBJ1-2; D unresolved. The CDR3 runs 14 residues. The V gene lost 4 bases and the J gene lost 1 base, with 11 bases spanning the gap. From germline, CDR1 is SGHDT and CDR2 YYEEEE. CDR3 coding DNA: TGTGCCAGCAGCAGCGCCGGACTTAACTATGGCTACACCTTC. Amino acid sequence: CASSSAGLNYGYTF. The variable domain in full, with the rest retrieved from reference TRBV5-6 and TRBJ1-2, is DAGVTQSPTHLIKTRGQQVTLRCSPKSGHDTVSWYQQALGQGPQFIFQYYEEEERQRGNFPDRFSGHQFPNYSSELNVNALLLGDSALYLCASSSAGLNYGYTFGSGTRLTVV.

This clone was picked up a small number of times. The chain employs TRBV5-1 and TRBJ1-3, with 7 bases aligning to TRBD1. Unmatched junction bases numbered 1, after V lost 3 bases and J lost 1 base. CDR1 and CDR2 from the germline V gene are SGHRS and YFSETQ. There are 14 residues in the CDR3. The CDR3 is CASSSGQSGNTIYF. The CDR3 DNA follows: TGCGCCAGCAGCTCGGGACAGTCTGGAAACACCATATATTTT.

The rearrangement links TRBV15 to TRBJ2-5; TRBD2 is a possible D gene (6 bases). Germline CDR1 LNHNV, CDR2 YYDKDF (reference sequence). V dropped 6 bases and J dropped 4 bases, with 12 bases sitting between them. The CDR3 has 13 residues. The CDR3 region has the DNA TGTGCCACCAGAGGCCTTAGCGGAGAGACCCAGTACTTC. This sequence encodes CATRGLSGETQYF.